The 24 T cell receptor beta chains given below trace back to one sample, sequenced in a study of identical twins. TCRdb fed the 5' RACE reads into MiXCR, producing one record per CDR3 protein. The sample shows about 520,000 distinct CDR3 sequences, less than 25% of them seen only once. Another study also made use of these data, one on T cells expressing NK-cell markers.

Sequenced: CD4+ T cells sorted from blood. The receptor source for this set is a woman between 18 and 29 years old in good health.

This clonotype has just a few counts. V usage is TRBV14 and J usage is TRBJ2-1; 8 positions agree with TRBD2. This CDR3 is built from 11 residues. The germline V gene has CDR1 SGHDN and CDR2 FVKESK. Trimming cost V 10 bases and J 16 bases; bases outside gene matches: 12. The CDR3 is CATPTEAGGFF. CDR3 in DNA: TGTGCCACCCCGACAGAGGCGGGGGGATTCTTC.

The chain is built from TRBV9 and TRBJ2-7; a weak D match, TRBD2 (5 bases). The CDR3 contains 14 residues. Trimming removed 2 bases from V and 0 bases from J, with 9 bases in between. CDR1 and CDR2 (germline): SGDLS, YYNGEE. This chain's CDR3 is CASSVLADSYEQYF. CDR3 nucleotide sequence: TGTGCCAGCAGCGTCCTAGCCGACTCCTACGAGCAGTACTTC.

V and J are TRBV5-4 and TRBJ1-2; 7 bases agree with TRBD1. Looked up from germline, CDR1 is SGHNT and CDR2 is YYREEE (reference sequence). This CDR3 contains 15 residues. The V segment lost 4 bases and the J segment 4 bases; nucleotides outside the gene matches: 10. This chain's CDR3 is CASSAKGDSAYGYTF. CDR3 sequence (DNA): TGTGCCAGCAGCGCTAAGGGGGACAGCGCCTATGGCTACACCTTC.

The rearrangement uses TRBV29-1 and TRBJ1-6; weak D call: TRBD1 (5 bases). Germline assignment: CDR1 SQVTM and CDR2 ANQGSEA. The CDR3 sequence is 13 residues long. V lost 7 bases and J 7 bases, leaving 14 bases between the germline ends. CDR3 sequence (DNA): TGCAGCGGTGGGGACGGGGCGAATTCACCCCTCCACTTT. Protein: CSGGDGANSPLHF. The whole variable domain, filled in from reference TRBV29-1 and TRBJ1-6, reads SAVISQKPSRDICQRGTSLTIQCQVDSQVTMMFWYRQQPGQSLTLIATANQGSEATYESGFVIDKFPISRPNLTFSTLTVSNMSPEDSSIYLCSGGDGANSPLHFGNGTRLTVT.

A single count supports this clonotype. The chain uses TRBV5-6 and TRBJ2-5; 8 bases fit TRBD2. CDR1 and CDR2 from the germline V gene are SGHDT and YYEEEE. Germline trimming cut 0 bases from V and 3 bases from J; bases unmatched to any gene: 7. The CDR3 length is 16 residues. The CDR3 loop reads CASSLAPGGNKETQYF. In DNA, the CDR3 is TGTGCCAGCAGCTTGGCCCCGGGAGGGAATAAAGAGACCCAGTACTTC.

This clonotype has only a few counts. V and J are TRBV5-1 and TRBJ2-5, with D possibly being TRBD1 (6 bases). Germline V gives CDR1 SGHRS, CDR2 YFSETQ. The germline V and J ends were trimmed by 4 bases and 4 bases, with 14 bases remaining between them. The CDR3 runs to 14 residues. The CDR3: CASSLGGPGETQYF. In DNA, the CDR3 is TGCGCCAGCAGCCTTGGGGGCCCGGGAGAGACCCAGTACTTC.

This clonotype was seen many times. This sequence joins TRBV20-1 and TRBJ2-6; D ambiguous. The CDR3 consists of 13 residues. V was trimmed by 6 bases and J by 4 bases, leaving 10 bases between them. Germline-derived CDR1 and CDR2 are DFQATT and SNEGSKA (reference sequence). The CDR3 bases are TGCAGTGCCCAACTCATGGGGGCCAACGTCCTGACTTTC. Translating it yields CSAQLMGANVLTF.

The J gene is TRBJ2-1, the V gene TRBV29-1, with 10 bases aligning to TRBD2. The length of the CDR3 is 14 residues. V dropped 7 bases and J dropped 8; count of bases not matched to a gene: 11. The germline gives CDR1 SQVTM, CDR2 ANQGSEA. CDR3 sequence reads: CSGFIAGGVDEQFF. The CDR3 bases are TGCAGCGGGTTTATAGCGGGGGGAGTGGATGAGCAGTTCTTC.

This sequence joins TRBV12-3 or TRBV12-4 and TRBJ1-2, with D possibly TRBD1 on 6 matching bases. The CDR3 has 13 amino acids. The V gene lost 5 bases and the J gene lost 8 bases, with 15 bases spanning the gap. The CDR3 DNA sequence: TGTGCCAGCAGTCCTCTACAGGGCGGGGGCTACACCTTC. It translates to CASSPLQGGGYTF.

The J gene is TRBJ1-5, the V gene TRBV9; D is uncertain. This CDR3 contains 9 residues. The germline gives CDR1 SGDLS, CDR2 YYNGEE. V was shortened by 7 bases and J by 15 bases, with 11 bases between the two germline ends. Written as DNA, the CDR3 is TGTGCCAGCCCCGGGGAAAGGCATTTT. This translates into CASPGERHF.

This chain joins TRBV20-1 and TRBJ2-5; 9 bases fit TRBD2. Germline loops: CDR1 DFQATT, CDR2 SNEGSKA (reference sequence). Trimming removed 6 bases from V and 2 bases from J; junction bases left unmatched: 7. CDR3 length: 14 amino acids. The CDR3 DNA reads TGCAGTGCCCTAGCGGGGAGCGCGCAAGAGACCCAGTACTTC. This gives the protein CSALAGSAQETQYF.

The rearrangement uses TRBV4-2 and TRBJ2-1; no firm D call. The CDR3 consists of 13 residues. V was trimmed by 1 base and J by 7 bases, leaving 8 bases between them. The germline gives CDR1 LGHNA, CDR2 YNFKEQ. The CDR3 is CASSQGVENEQFF. The CDR3 DNA is TGTGCCAGCAGCCAAGGGGTCGAGAATGAGCAGTTCTTC.

The chain recombines TRBV2 with TRBJ2-2; perhaps TRBD2 as D (6 bases). V was trimmed by 1 base and J by 4 bases, leaving 7 bases between them. CDR1 SNHLY and CDR2 FYNNEI come from the germline V gene. The CDR3 has 14 residues. The CDR3 DNA sequence: TGTGCCAGCAGTGAAGGGCGGGGCACCGGGGAGCTGTTTTTT. Residues: CASSEGRGTGELFF.

This clonotype was recorded a few times. V usage is TRBV20-1 and J usage is TRBJ2-3, with 8 bases matching TRBD1. The CDR3 totals 15 residues. The germline CDR1 and CDR2 sequences are DFQATT and SNEGSKA (reference sequence). Trimming took 3 bases from V and 3 from J; bases not matched to a gene: 8. In nucleotides, the CDR3 is TGCAGTGCTAGTGGCGGACAGGGTACGACAGATACGCAGTATTTT. Translation: CSASGGQGTTDTQYF.

The chain links TRBV3-1 to TRBJ1-2, with TRBD1 as a possible D gene (6 bases). This CDR3 is built from 17 residues. Germline CDR1 is LGHDT and CDR2 is YNNKEL (reference sequence). V was shortened by 0 bases and J by 5 bases, with 19 bases between the two germline ends. Written as DNA, the CDR3 is TGTGCCAGCAGCCAAGATCAGACACTAGGGAGGGGGTATGGCTACACCTTC. It yields the protein CASSQDQTLGRGYGYTF.

The gene calls are TRBV5-6 and TRBJ1-4; 9 positions match TRBD1. This CDR3 is built from 15 residues. Germline-derived CDR1 and CDR2 are SGHDT and YYEEEE. V dropped 4 bases and J dropped 8; count of bases not matched to a gene: 9. CDR3 coding DNA: TGTGCCAGCAGCGGACCGGGACAGGGCACGGAAAAACTGTTTTTT. Translating gives CASSGPGQGTEKLFF.

In its sample, this clonotype was seen a few times. This chain links TRBV20-1 with TRBJ2-5, with a weak D call TRBD1 (6 bases). The germline V and J ends were trimmed by 3 bases and 2 bases, with 16 bases remaining between them. In germline, CDR1 is DFQATT, CDR2 SNEGSKA (reference sequence). This CDR3 region has 15 residues. The CDR3, as DNA: TGCAGTGCTAGGGGACGACAGGTCTATCAAGAGACCCAGTACTTC. This codes for CSARGRQVYQETQYF.

This clonotype was observed a handful of times. The chain carries TRBV12-3 or TRBV12-4 and TRBJ1-2, with 9 bases that match TRBD1. V was clipped by 2 bases and J by 6 bases; unmatched bases: 7. The CDR3 is 15 amino acids. The DNA of the CDR3 is TGTGCCAGCAGTTTAAGAGGGACAGGGACTAATGGCTACACCTTC. Translated, it gives CASSLRGTGTNGYTF.

The rearrangement links TRBV7-9 to TRBJ2-1; D is unclear. This CDR3 comprises 13 residues. Germline lookup yields CDR1 SEHNR and CDR2 FQNEAQ (reference sequence). V was pared by 1 base and J by 9 bases, with 10 bases between. CDR3 DNA sequence: TGTGCCAGCAGCTTAGATATAGCAGGTGAGCAGTTCTTC. Translating gives CASSLDIAGEQFF.

This clonotype has just a few counts. The chain carries TRBV7-2 and TRBJ2-5, with unresolved D. V lost 4 bases and J 4 bases, leaving 16 bases between the germline ends. The CDR3 runs 15 residues. The germline CDR1 and CDR2 sequences are SGHTA and FQGNSA. CDR3 loop: CASSSGNRNVETQYF. CDR3 DNA sequence: TGTGCCAGCAGCTCTGGGAACAGAAACGTAGAGACCCAGTACTTC.

The chain carries TRBV20-1 and TRBJ2-1; D is possibly TRBD1 or TRBD2 (5 bases each). With 6 bases removed from V and 10 bases from J, the gap between germline ends came to 22 bases. The germline V gene encodes CDR1 DFQATT and CDR2 SNEGSKA (reference sequence). This CDR3 has 14 amino acids. The CDR3: CSAVAGARTIEQFF. The CDR3 DNA reads TGCAGTGCCGTGGCCGGGGCAAGGACCATCGAGCAGTTCTTC.

The table lists this clonotype with a few counts. The chain uses TRBV6-6 and TRBJ1-1; D is possibly TRBD1 (6 bases). Germline CDR1 MNHNY, CDR2 SVGAGI (reference sequence). V dropped 7 bases and J dropped 1 base, with 10 bases sitting between them. This CDR3 is 13 amino acids long. CDR3 DNA sequence: TGTGCCAGCACCAAACAGGGGAACACTGAAGCTTTCTTT. This sequence encodes CASTKQGNTEAFF.

This clonotype was recorded a few times. This chain's CDR3 is CASRIQGSPQETQYF. CDR3 DNA sequence: TGCGCCAGCAGGATACAGGGGAGCCCCCAAGAGACCCAGTACTTC. The chain recombines TRBV5-1 with TRBJ2-5, with 7 bases matching TRBD1. Germline V lookup: CDR1 SGHRS, CDR2 YFSETQ. The CDR3 loop spans 15 amino acids. Germline trimming cut 5 bases from V and 1 base from J; bases unmatched to any gene: 8.

This clonotype was counted many times. The chain has TRBV18 and TRBJ1-2; D is undetermined. Trimming left V 5 bases short and J 2 bases short, with 9 bases between. The CDR3 covers 13 residues. Per germline, CDR1 KGHSH and CDR2 LQKENI. The CDR3 DNA reads TGTGCCAGCTCAGGAGGGTTCAACTATGGCTACACCTTC. It is translated as CASSGGFNYGYTF.